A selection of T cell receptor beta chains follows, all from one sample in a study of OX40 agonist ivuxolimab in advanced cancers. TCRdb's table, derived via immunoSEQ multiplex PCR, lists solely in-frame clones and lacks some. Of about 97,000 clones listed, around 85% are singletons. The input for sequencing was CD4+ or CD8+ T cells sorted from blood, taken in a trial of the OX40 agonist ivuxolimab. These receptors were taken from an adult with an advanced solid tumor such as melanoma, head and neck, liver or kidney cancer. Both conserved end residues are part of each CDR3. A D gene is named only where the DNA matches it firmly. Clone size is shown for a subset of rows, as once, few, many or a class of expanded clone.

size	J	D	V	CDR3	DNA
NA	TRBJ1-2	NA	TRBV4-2	CASSQDGGPPYGYTF	TGTGCCAGCAGCCAAGATGGAGGCCCCCCCTATGGCTACACCTTC
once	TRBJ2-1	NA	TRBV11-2	CASSLDPGSYNEQFF	TGTGCCAGCAGCTTAGACCCAGGGTCATACAATGAGCAGTTCTTC
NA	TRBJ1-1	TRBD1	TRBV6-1	CASTSDRGYTEAFF	TGTGCCAGTACATCGGACAGGGGGTACACTGAAGCTTTCTTT
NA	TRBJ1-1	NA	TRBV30	CAWRSGFNTEAFF	TGTGCCTGGAGATCGGGGTTCAACACTGAAGCTTTCTTT
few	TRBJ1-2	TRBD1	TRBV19	CATSWGTAGFDYTF	TGTGCCACCTCATGGGGGACAGCCGGATTTGACTACACCTTC
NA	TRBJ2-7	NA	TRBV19	CASSRGTPRYEQYF	TGTGCCAGTAGTCGGGGGACCCCTCGCTACGAGCAGTACTTC
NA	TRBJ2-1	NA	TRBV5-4	CASSPGRHNEQFF	TGTGCCAGCAGCCCGGGACGCCACAATGAGCAGTTCTTC
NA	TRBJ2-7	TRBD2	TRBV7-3	CASSLGVSGAYEQYF	TGTGCCAGCAGCTTAGGCGTCAGCGGGGCCTACGAGCAGTACTTC
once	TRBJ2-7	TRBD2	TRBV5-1	CASSLVAAGTSGGRYEQYF	TGCGCCAGCAGCTTGGTAGCCGCTGGGACTAGCGGGGGACGCTACGAGCAGTACTTC
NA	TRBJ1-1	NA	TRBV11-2	CASSSSGPTSEAFF	TGTGCCAGCAGCTCCTCGGGCCCCACTTCTGAAGCTTTCTTT
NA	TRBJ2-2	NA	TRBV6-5	CASSYARPRNTGELFF	TGTGCCAGCAGTTACGCCCGACCTAGGAACACCGGGGAGCTGTTTTTT
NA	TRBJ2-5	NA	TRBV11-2	CASSFGRQETQYF	TGTGCCAGCAGCTTTGGGCGCCAAGAGACCCAGTACTTC
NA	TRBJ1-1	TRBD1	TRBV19	CASSIEGNRGNTEAFF	TGTGCCAGTAGTATAGAAGGGAACAGGGGGAACACTGAAGCTTTCTTT
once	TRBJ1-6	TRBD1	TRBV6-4	CASRAGTESSPLHF	TGTGCCAGCAGGGCCGGGACAGAAAGTTCACCCCTCCACTTT
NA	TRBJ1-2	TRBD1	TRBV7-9	CASSPGLRQGGGNGYTF	TGTGCCAGCAGCCCCGGATTACGCCAGGGAGGGGGCAATGGCTACACCTTC
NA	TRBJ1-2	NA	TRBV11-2	CASSLGTPRGNYGYTF	TGTGCCAGCAGCTTAGGAACACCTAGGGGGAACTATGGCTACACCTTC
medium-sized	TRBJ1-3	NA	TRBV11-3	CASSLDGEGSSGNTIYF	TGTGCCAGCAGCTTAGATGGAGAGGGGAGCTCTGGAAACACCATATATTTT
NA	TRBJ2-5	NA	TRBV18	CASSLAEGQETQYF	TGTGCCAGCTCACTTGCCGAGGGGCAAGAGACCCAGTACTTC
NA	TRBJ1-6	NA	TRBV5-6	CASIRLEGGSPLHF	TGTGCCAGTATCCGCCTCGAGGGGGGCTCACCCCTCCACTTT
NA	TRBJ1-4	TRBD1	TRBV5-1	CASSKGQGQEKLFF	TGCGCCAGCAGCAAGGGACAGGGGCAAGAAAAACTGTTTTTT
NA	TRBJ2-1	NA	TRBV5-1	CASSLGRGFNEQFF	TGCGCCAGCAGCTTGGGACGCGGGTTCAATGAGCAGTTCTTC
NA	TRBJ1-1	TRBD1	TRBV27	CASRRDRMNTEAFF	TGTGCCAGCAGGCGGGACAGGATGAACACTGAAGCTTTCTTT
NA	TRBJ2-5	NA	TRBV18	CASSPQPGFGETQYF	TGTGCCAGCTCCCCCCAGCCGGGGTTTGGAGAGACCCAGTACTTC
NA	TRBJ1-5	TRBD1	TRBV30	CAWGGKGQGFSNQPQHF	TGTGCCTGGGGAGGGAAGGGACAGGGGTTTAGCAATCAGCCCCAGCATTTT
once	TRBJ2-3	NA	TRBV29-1	CSVAHGGTDTQYF	TGCAGCGTTGCCCATGGGGGCACAGATACGCAGTATTTT
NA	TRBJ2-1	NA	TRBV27	CASSFYRSEDEQFF	TGTGCCAGCAGTTTTTACAGGTCTGAGGATGAGCAGTTCTTC
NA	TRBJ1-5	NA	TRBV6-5	CASSLDSLSNQPQHF	TGTGCCAGCAGTCTGGACAGTCTTAGCAATCAGCCCCAGCATTTT
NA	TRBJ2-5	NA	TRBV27	CASRGRGTQTQYF	TGTGCCAGCAGGGGAAGGGGAACGCAGACCCAGTACTTC
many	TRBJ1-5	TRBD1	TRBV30	CAWSPPGGSNQPQHF	TGTGCCTGGAGTCCCCCAGGGGGTAGCAATCAGCCCCAGCATTTT
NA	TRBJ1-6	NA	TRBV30	CAWSPGRVLPPLHF	TGTGCCTGGAGTCCCGGAAGAGTCCTTCCGCCCCTCCACTTT
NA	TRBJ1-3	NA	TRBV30	CAWLVRDNIRHTIYF	TGTGCCTGGTTGGTCCGGGACAATATCCGTCACACCATATATTTT
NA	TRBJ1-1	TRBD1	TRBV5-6	CASSLGQMNTEAFF	TGTGCCAGCAGCCTGGGACAGATGAACACTGAAGCTTTCTTT